This T cell receptor beta chain is drawn from a study of blood T cell repertoires in COVID-19. About the research overall: Some COVID-19 samples were acute and others convalescent; all came from the United States, Italy and Spain.

CDR1 and CDR2 from the germline V gene are LNHDA and SQIVND (reference sequence). This CDR3 region has 11 residues. Trimming shortened V by 9 bases and J by 3 bases, and 9 bases separated the two germline ends. Per the original data handling: Estimates of nucleated cell counts were drawn from the amplification of reference gene primers. TCRdb's copy holds only in-frame clones and misses some; the assay was immunoSEQ multiplex PCR. The D gene and trimming were derived from the DNA, and the V and J assignments and clone size from that table. This sample yields roughly 9,200 clones, of which 80% are seen a single time; about 7.4% belongs to the top ten.

V usage is TRBV19 and J usage is TRBJ2-7, with D possibly being TRBD2 (5 bases). The sequence came from a man between 70 and 80 years old with active COVID-19. Sequences were obtained from peripheral blood. The CDR3 loop is CASSGIYEQYF. In nucleotides, the CDR3 is TGTGCCAGCTCCGGGATCTACGAGCAGTACTTC.